The next 4 T cell receptor beta chains were all read from a single sample in a study of blood T cell repertoires in COVID-19. Sequencing used immunoSEQ multiplex PCR; TCRdb keeps in-frame clones, though not all of them. The sample lists around 78,000 clones; roughly 89% were seen once. Sequences were obtained from peripheral blood. The receptors shown here come from a man aged 45-65 years with active or convalescent COVID-19.

This clone was seen only once. V and J are TRBV30 and TRBJ1-6, with D unresolved. V shed 4 bases and J shed 9 bases, with 13 bases lying between them. This CDR3 has 13 amino acids. The germline V gene encodes CDR1 GTSNPN and CDR2 SVGIG (reference sequence). The CDR3 loop is CAWKDSSGSPLHF. In nucleotides, the CDR3 is TGTGCCTGGAAAGATAGCAGTGGTTCACCCCTCCACTTT.

CDR3 coding DNA: TGTGCCAGCAGCAAGGGAGGCTACACCTACGAGCAGTACTTC. It yields the protein CASSKGGYTYEQYF. The chain joins TRBV5-4 to TRBJ2-7; D possibly corresponds to TRBD2 (6 bases). Germline CDR1 is SGHNT and CDR2 is YYREEE (reference sequence). The V end was cut by 4 bases, the J end by 2 bases, with 13 bases between. The CDR3 has 14 residues.

This clone was detected once. This sequence joins TRBV7-2 and TRBJ2-2; D perhaps matches TRBD1 (8 bases). V lost 2 bases and J 3 bases, leaving 13 bases between the germline ends. The germline V gene encodes CDR1 SGHTA and CDR2 FQGNSA. CDR3 size: 16 residues. CDR3 sequence: CASSLRQGRDTGELFF. In nucleotides, the CDR3 is TGTGCCAGCAGCTTACGACAGGGGAGGGACACCGGGGAGCTGTTTTTT.

This clone turned up a few times. This sequence joins TRBV3-1 (or the pseudogene TRBV3-2) and TRBJ2-7; 9 nucleotides match TRBD1. CDR1 is LGHDT, CDR2 YNNKEL, per germline (reference sequence). The CDR3 contains 13 residues. V trimming: 6 bases; J trimming: 5 bases; junction bases outside the gene matches: 5. DNA of the CDR3: TGTGCCAGCAGGGACTGGGACAGGGACGAGCAGTACTTC. Protein sequence: CASRDWDRDEQYF.